The 3 T cell receptor beta chains reported below all come from one sample, sequenced in a study of identifying expanded T cells in peripheral blood. Only in-frame clones appear in the TCRdb table, and some are missing; sequencing was by immunoSEQ multiplex PCR. The sample lists under 130,000 clones, roughly 91% seen once, with over 15% in the top ten. The material sequenced was blood. All receptors come from a person aged 18 to 75 in good health.

The rearrangement links TRBV5-5 to TRBJ2-1; perhaps TRBD1 as D (6 bases). CDR3 length equals 13 residues. Trimming took off 0 bases at V and 7 bases at J, with 8 bases between the two ends. Germline CDR1 is SGHKS and CDR2 is YYEKEE (reference sequence). Here the CDR3 reads CASSLGGLNEQFF. The CDR3 DNA reads TGTGCCAGCAGCTTGGGGGGGCTAAATGAGCAGTTCTTC. The full variable domain, with the rest looked up from reference TRBV5-5 and TRBJ2-1, is DAGVTQSPTHLIKTRGQQVTLRCSPISGHKSVSWYQQVLGQGPQFIFQYYEKEERGRGNFPDRFSARQFPNYSSELNVNALLLGDSALYLCASSLGGLNEQFFGPGTRLTVL.

The rearrangement uses TRBV7-2 and TRBJ2-1, with unresolved D. Germline V gene sequence: CDR1 SGHTA, CDR2 FQGNSA. V dropped 1 base and J dropped 6 bases, with 16 bases sitting between them. The CDR3 has 16 amino acids. CDR3 in amino acids: CASSLVLWGMGNEQFF. The CDR3 DNA sequence: TGTGCCAGCAGCTTAGTTTTGTGGGGAATGGGCAATGAGCAGTTCTTC.

The V call is TRBV5-1, the J call TRBJ2-6; D tentatively reads TRBD1 or TRBD2 (5 bases each). This CDR3 spans 15 amino acids. V dropped 4 bases and J dropped 0 bases, with 8 bases sitting between them. Germline V gene lookup returns CDR1 SGHRS and CDR2 YFSETQ. CDR3 bases: TGCGCCAGCAGCCCGGGGCCCTCTGGGGCCAACGTCCTGACTTTC. Protein: CASSPGPSGANVLTF.